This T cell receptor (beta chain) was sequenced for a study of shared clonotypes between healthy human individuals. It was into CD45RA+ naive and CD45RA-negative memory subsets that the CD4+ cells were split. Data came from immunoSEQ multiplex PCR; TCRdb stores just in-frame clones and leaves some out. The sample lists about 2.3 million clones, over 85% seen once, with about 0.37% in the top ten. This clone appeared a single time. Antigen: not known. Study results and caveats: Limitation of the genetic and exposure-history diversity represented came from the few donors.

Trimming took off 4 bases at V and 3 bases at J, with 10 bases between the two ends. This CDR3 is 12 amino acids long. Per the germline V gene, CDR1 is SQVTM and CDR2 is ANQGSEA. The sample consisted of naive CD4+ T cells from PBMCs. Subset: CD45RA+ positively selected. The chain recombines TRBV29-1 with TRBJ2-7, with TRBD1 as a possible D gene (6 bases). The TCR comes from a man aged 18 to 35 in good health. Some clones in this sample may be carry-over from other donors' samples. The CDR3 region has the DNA TGCAGCGTTGCCAGGGGATTCTACGAGCAGTACTTC. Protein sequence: CSVARGFYEQYF.